This T cell receptor beta chain came from a study of early T cells in non-severe SARS-CoV-2 infection (dated by TCRdb to the early 2020s). With regard to the full study: Because TCR sequencing was done on bulk RNA from unsorted whole blood, the alpha and beta chains could not be paired.

Beyond this particular receptor, the publication reports: VDJdb matching was skewed toward anti-spike CD8 responses and likely underestimated virus-specific expansions by missing private and CD4 specificities.

The study was a case-control design nested within a healthcare worker cohort in London, UK, with weekly nasopharyngeal swab PCR tests and blood sampling. Between 23 and 31 March 2020, the week of the UK lockdown, healthcare workers were enrolled and then followed up weekly for as long as 16 weeks. At least ten counts were recorded for this clonotype. Its antigen remains unidentified. It has no much larger one-base neighbor in the sample; base qualities were not kept. The protocol used for the library was 5' RACE. The listed sequencing device is NextSeq 500. The TCR library protocol attached unique molecular identifiers to individual cDNA molecules to correct for sequencing error and PCR bias. Both TCR alpha and beta chains were sequenced, and tight co-correlation was observed between alpha and beta sequence abundances in each sample. The published analysis was carried out like this. Decombinator V4 was used to annotate TCR sequences for V gene, J gene and CDR3. TCRs were defined as expanded if a significant change between any two time points was detected under a Poisson model with p below 0.0001. TCR abundances were normalised to the total number of TCRs sequenced per sample and expressed as counts per million. MAIT TCRs were defined by TRAV1-2 paired with TRAJ12, TRAJ20 or TRAJ33, and iNKT TCRs by TRAV10 paired with TRAJ18. A search of VDJdb, accessed on 1 November 2021, was run for TCRs annotated to CMV, EBV and SARS-CoV-2, with TCRs annotated for multiple antigens excluded. Using fastp trimming at Q25 and MiXCR clonotype assembly, TCRdb reanalyzed the public sequencing data and kept in-frame beta chains. CDR3 protein duplicates are merged, each entry listing the most common genes and DNA. TCRdb's processing, not the study's, gives the V and J calls here. The sample records about 48,000 distinct CDR3 sequences, 6% to 8% of which are singletons. The ten largest clones take up under 8% of the sample.

Taken from the germline V gene, the CDR1 and CDR2 loops are SQVTM and ANQGSEA. Taken from cysteine to phenylalanine, the CDR3 has 13 residues. The sequence is cut down to CDR3 DNA, 39 bases in frame from base 1. V lost 1 base and J lost 4 bases; the stretch between them is 7 bases long. The specimen was whole blood, collected at baseline. This clonotype was obtained from an adult who was a healthcare worker with PCR-confirmed SARS-CoV-2 infection or an uninfected control (not recorded which). Here the chain combines TRBV29-1 and TRBJ2-2; the D gene lacks a confident call. The nucleotides read TGCAGCGTTGAAGGCGACGGCACCGGGGAGCTGTTTTTT. This translates into CSVEGDGTGELFF.